This T cell receptor beta chain was sequenced for a study of cytomegalovirus exposure and HLA in healthy donors. This CDR3 is built from 20 residues. Germline CDR1 is SGHRS and CDR2 is YFSETQ. The V gene lost 0 bases and the J gene lost 0 bases, with 22 bases spanning the gap. Study-wide results and caveats: Roughly even sequencing depth across donors was the assumption behind the presence/absence analyses.

PCR employed 60 Vbeta and 13 Jbeta primers. Produced via immunoSEQ multiplex PCR; TCRdb's table is partial and in-frame only. The data contain fewer than 250,000 clones, over 70% of them singletons. Points on this clone: Its antigen remains unknown.

The clonotype originates from a boy under 10 years old in good health and CMV-seronegative. This chain links TRBV5-1 with TRBJ1-3; D unresolved. The sequenced sample consisted of PBMCs. The CDR3 here is CASSLAAGNRITSSGNTIYF. The CDR3 region has the DNA TGCGCCAGCAGCTTGGCAGCGGGGAACAGAATTACCTCCTCTGGAAACACCATATATTTT.